This T cell receptor (beta chain) was captured by sequencing in a study of CD8 T cells in ankylosing spondylitis. CDR3 length: 15 residues. J was trimmed by 5 bases and V by 5 bases; bases with no gene match: 6. TCRdb reprocessed the 5' RACE reads via MiXCR and lists one record per CDR3 protein. The table records about 160,000 distinct CDR3 sequences, around 43% of them present only once. Study conclusions and caveats: Blood of patients with ankylosing spondylitis appeared to be characterized by a TCR beta motif of fewer than 10 highly homologous variants.

A note on this clonotype: The antigen is undetermined.

The J gene is TRBJ1-4, the V gene TRBV12-3 or TRBV12-4; TRBD1 matches at 9 bases. Sequencing was carried out using synovial fluid, either unsorted or a sorted T cell fraction (not recorded which). The TCR originated in a male donor with ankylosing spondylitis. In DNA, the CDR3 is TGTGCCAGCAGTACCTCGGGACAGGGAAATGAAAAACTGTTTTTT. Translation: CASSTSGQGNEKLFF.